Below, one T cell receptor beta chain is given with its context. Its specificity is unknown. This specimen belongs to a study of T cell responses to AZD1222 COVID-19 vaccine. Study at large: Investigators merged groups given second doses at roughly 4 or roughly 12 weeks.

Germline CDR1 reads GTSNPN; CDR2 reads SVGIG (reference sequence). This CDR3 comprises 13 residues. V lost 2 bases to trimming and J lost 7 bases, with 11 bases between them. Sequencing used immunoSEQ multiplex PCR; TCRdb keeps in-frame clones, though not all of them. The sample carries over 150,000 clones, roughly 90% recorded once. Study conclusions and caveats: Unmutated variant regions reportedly attract nearly half of all spike-specific TCRs. Compared with day 0, the breadth and depth of the Spike-specific TCR repertoire rose significantly after two doses of AZD1222. Mostly white British, mostly female donors; authors suggested clonal diversity may be underestimated.

The rearrangement joins TRBV30 to TRBJ1-4, with D uncertain. This clonotype was sampled from an adult in good health. This sample comprised peripheral blood, obtained on day 0 of AZD1222 vaccination. DNA of the CDR3: TGTGCCTGGAGTTGGTCGGCGCGTGAAAAACTGTTTTTT. It yields the protein CAWSWSAREKLFF.